The clone carrying this T cell receptor beta chain was counted a single time. These data originate in a study of blood T cell repertoires in COVID-19. Losses at the gene ends were 2 bases for V and 4 bases for J; bases not matched to a gene: 13. The germline CDR1 and CDR2 sequences are SGDLS and YYNGEE. CDR3 length: 18 residues. Measured with immunoSEQ multiplex PCR; TCRdb has only the in-frame clones, and not every one. The sample yields approximately 210,000 clones, about 88% seen once. This sequence was found in a man between 65 and 79 years old with acute or convalescent COVID-19. The gene calls are TRBV9 and TRBJ2-3; 10 bases agree with TRBD1. Specimen: peripheral blood. In DNA form, the CDR3 reads TGTGCCAGCAGCGTTGACCTTCCGACAGGGGGCAAATCAGATACGCAGTATTTT. It translates to CASSVDLPTGGKSDTQYF.